This T cell receptor beta chain was identified in a study of blood T cell repertoires in COVID-19. Study-wide context: Both acute and convalescent COVID-19 samples were obtained from the United States, Italy and Spain.

Seattle enrolled patients during active infection and tracked them longitudinally. Measured with immunoSEQ multiplex PCR; TCRdb has only the in-frame clones, and not every one. The sample records under 400,000 clones, approximately 89% being singletons. Germline V CDR1 and CDR2: SGHTA, FQGNSA. V was cut by 0 bases and J by 3 bases, with 9 bases left in between. CDR3 length: 15 amino acids. The chain is built from TRBV7-2 and TRBJ1-3; D is perhaps TRBD1 (5 bases). Specimen: peripheral blood. This clonotype originated in a woman aged 30 to 39 with COVID-19, enrolled during active disease. Here the CDR3 DNA reads TGTGCCAGCAGCTTAGCGGGGGGTTTTGGAAACACCATATATTTT. Amino acids: CASSLAGGFGNTIYF.